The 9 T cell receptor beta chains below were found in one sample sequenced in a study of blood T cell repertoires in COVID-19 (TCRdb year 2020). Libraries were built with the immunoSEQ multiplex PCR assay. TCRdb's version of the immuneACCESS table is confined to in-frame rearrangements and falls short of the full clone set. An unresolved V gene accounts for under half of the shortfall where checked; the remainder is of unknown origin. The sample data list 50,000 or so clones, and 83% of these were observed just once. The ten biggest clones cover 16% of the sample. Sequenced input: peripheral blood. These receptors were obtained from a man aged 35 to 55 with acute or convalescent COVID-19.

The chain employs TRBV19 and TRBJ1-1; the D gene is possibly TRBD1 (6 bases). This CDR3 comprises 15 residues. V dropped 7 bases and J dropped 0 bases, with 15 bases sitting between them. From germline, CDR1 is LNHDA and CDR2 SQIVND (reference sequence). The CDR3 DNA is TGTGCCAGTACAGACAGGACCCTGATGAACACTGAAGCTTTCTTT. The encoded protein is CASTDRTLMNTEAFF.

The CDR3 is CASSPGGWASGETQYF. The DNA for the CDR3 is TGTGCCAGCAGCCCGGGGGGATGGGCTAGCGGGGAGACCCAGTACTTC. The V and J genes are TRBV7-9 and TRBJ2-5, with TRBD2 matching 8 bases. The junction had 13 bases not matched to a gene; V was cut back by 5 bases and J by 5 bases. Germline loops: CDR1 SEHNR, CDR2 FQNEAQ (reference sequence). The CDR3 spans 16 residues. The entire variable domain, with the rest obtained from reference TRBV7-9 and TRBJ2-5, is as follows: DTGVSQNPRHKITKRGQNVTFRCDPISEHNRLYWYRQTLGQGPEFLTYFQNEAQLEKSRLLSDRFSAERPKGSFSTLEIQRTEQGDSAMYLCASSPGGWASGETQYFGPGTRLLVL.

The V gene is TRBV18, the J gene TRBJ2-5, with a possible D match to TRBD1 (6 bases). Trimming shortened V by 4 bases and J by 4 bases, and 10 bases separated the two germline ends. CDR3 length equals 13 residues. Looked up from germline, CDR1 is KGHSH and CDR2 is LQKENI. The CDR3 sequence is CASSQGTLETQYF. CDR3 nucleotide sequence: TGTGCCAGCTCACAGGGGACATTAGAGACCCAGTACTTC.

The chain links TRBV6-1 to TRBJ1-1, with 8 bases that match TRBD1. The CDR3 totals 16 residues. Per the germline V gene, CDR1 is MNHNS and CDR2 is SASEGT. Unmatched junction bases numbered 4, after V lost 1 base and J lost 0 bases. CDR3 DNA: TGTGCCAGCAGTGAAGGGCTGGGACAGGTGAACACTGAAGCTTTCTTT. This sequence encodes CASSEGLGQVNTEAFF.

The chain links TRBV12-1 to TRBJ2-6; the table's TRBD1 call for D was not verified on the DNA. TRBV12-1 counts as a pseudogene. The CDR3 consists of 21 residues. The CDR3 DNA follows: TGTGCCAGCACCCCCAAAGACCCCAGGCTCCTCATTTGGGCTGGGGCCAACGTCCTGACTTTC. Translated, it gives CASTPKDPRLLIWAGANVLTF.

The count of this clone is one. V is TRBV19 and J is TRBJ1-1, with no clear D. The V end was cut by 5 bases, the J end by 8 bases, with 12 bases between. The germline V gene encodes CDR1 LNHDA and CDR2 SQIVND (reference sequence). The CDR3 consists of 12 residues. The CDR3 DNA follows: TGTGCCAGTAGTCCCCAGCCGGGGGAAGCTTTCTTT. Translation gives CASSPQPGEAFF.

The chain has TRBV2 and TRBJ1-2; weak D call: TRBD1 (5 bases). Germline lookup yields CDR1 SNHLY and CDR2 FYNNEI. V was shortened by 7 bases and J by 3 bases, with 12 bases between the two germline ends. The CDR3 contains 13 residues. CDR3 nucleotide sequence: TGTGCCAGCATTAACGGGGGTGACTATGGCTACACCTTC. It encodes CASINGGDYGYTF.

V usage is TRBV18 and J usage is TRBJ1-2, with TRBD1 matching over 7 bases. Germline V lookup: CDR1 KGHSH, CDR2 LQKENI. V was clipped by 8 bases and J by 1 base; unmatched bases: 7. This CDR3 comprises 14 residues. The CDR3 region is CASLLTGDNYGYTF. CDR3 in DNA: TGTGCCAGCCTTTTAACAGGGGATAACTATGGCTACACCTTC.

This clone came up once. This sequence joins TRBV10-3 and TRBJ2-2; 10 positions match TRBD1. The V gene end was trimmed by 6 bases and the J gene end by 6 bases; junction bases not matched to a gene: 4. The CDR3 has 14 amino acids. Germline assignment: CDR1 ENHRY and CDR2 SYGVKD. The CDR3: CAIRTGGIAGELFF. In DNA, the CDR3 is TGTGCCATCAGGACAGGGGGCATCGCCGGGGAGCTGTTTTTT.